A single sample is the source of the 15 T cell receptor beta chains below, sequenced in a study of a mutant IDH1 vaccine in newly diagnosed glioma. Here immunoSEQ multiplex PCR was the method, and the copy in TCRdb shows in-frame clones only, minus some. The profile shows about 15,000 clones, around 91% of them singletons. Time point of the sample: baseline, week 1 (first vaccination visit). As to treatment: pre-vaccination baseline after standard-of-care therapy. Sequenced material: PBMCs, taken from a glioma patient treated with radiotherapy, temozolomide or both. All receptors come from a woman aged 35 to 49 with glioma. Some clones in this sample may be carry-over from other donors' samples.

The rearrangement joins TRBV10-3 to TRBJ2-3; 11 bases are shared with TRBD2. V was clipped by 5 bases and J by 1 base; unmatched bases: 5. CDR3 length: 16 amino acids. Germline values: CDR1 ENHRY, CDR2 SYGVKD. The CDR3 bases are TGTGCCATCAGTACCCCGACTAGCGGGGGCACAGATACGCAGTATTTT. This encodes CAISTPTSGGTDTQYF.

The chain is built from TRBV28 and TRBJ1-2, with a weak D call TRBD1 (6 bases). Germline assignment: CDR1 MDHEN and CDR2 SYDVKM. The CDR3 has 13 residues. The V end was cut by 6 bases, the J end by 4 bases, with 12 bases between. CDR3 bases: TGTGCCAGCAGCTCCGGGACAATCTATGGCTACACCTTC. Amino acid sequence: CASSSGTIYGYTF.

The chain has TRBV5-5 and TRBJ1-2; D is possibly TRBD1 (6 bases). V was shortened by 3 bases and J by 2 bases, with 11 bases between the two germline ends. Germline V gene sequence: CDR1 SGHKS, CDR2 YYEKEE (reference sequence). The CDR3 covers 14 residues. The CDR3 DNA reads TGTGCCAGCAGCTCTGCGGGGGGCAACTATGGCTACACCTTC. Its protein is CASSSAGGNYGYTF.

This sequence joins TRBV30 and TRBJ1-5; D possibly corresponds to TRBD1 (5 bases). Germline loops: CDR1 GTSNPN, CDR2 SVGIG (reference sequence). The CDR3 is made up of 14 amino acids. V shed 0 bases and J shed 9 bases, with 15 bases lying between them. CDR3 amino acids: CAWSVEQVNRPQHF. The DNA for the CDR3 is TGTGCCTGGAGTGTAGAACAGGTGAACCGGCCCCAGCATTTT.

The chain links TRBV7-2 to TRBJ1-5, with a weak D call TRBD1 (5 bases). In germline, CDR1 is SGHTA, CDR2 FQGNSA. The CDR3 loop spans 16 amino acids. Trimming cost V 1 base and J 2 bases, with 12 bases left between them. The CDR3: CASSLVEGKGNQPQHF. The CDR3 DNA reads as TGTGCCAGCAGCTTAGTTGAGGGGAAGGGCAATCAGCCCCAGCATTTT.

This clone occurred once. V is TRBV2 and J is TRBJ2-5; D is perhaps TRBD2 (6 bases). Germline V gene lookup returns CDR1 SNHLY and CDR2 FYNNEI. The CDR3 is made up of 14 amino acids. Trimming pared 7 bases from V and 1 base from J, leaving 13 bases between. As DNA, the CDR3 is TGTGCCAGCACGTGGGGTAGCGGCCAAGAGACCCAGTACTTC. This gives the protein CASTWGSGQETQYF.

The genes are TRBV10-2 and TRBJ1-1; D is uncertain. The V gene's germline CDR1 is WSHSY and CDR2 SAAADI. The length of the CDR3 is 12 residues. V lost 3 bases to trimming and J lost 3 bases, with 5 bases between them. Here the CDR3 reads CASSDRHTEAFF. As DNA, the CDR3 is TGCGCCAGCAGTGACAGGCACACTGAAGCTTTCTTT.

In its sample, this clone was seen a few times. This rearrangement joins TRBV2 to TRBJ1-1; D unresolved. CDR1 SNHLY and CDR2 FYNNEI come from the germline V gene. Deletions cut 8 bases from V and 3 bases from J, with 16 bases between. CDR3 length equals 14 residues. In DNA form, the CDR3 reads TGTGCCAGCCGTGGGGTAGGAGATTACACTGAAGCTTTCTTT. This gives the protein CASRGVGDYTEAFF.

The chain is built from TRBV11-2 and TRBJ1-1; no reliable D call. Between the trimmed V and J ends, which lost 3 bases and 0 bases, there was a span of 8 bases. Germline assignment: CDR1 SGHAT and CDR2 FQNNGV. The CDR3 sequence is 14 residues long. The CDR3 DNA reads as TGTGCCAGCAGCTTTGCTGACTTGAACACTGAAGCTTTCTTT. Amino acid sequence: CASSFADLNTEAFF.

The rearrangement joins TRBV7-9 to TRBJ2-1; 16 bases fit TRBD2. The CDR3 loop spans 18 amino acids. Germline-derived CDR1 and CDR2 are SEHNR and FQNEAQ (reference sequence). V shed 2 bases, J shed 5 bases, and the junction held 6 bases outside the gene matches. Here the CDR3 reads CASSLTGLAGGQDNEQFF. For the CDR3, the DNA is TGTGCCAGCAGCTTAACGGGACTAGCGGGAGGGCAGGACAATGAGCAGTTCTTC.

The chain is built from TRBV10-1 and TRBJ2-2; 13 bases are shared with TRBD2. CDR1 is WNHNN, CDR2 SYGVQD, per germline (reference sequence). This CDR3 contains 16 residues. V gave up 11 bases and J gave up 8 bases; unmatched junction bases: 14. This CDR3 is CAGPTSGRASWGELFF. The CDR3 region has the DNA TGCGCCGGACCTACTAGCGGGAGGGCCTCCTGGGGGGAGCTGTTTTTT.

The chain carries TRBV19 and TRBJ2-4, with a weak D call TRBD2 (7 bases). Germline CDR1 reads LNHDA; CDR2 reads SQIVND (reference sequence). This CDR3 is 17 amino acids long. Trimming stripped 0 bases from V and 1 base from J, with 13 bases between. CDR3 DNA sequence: TGTGCCAGTAGTATAGATCGGGGGGCGGAGGCCAAAAACATTCAGTACTTC. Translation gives CASSIDRGAEAKNIQYF.

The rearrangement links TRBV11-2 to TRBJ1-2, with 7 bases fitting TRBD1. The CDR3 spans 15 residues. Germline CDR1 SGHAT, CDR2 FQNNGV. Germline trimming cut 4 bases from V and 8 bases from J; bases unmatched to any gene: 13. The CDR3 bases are TGTGCCAGCAGCTCGTTAACAGGGGTAAGGAGAGGCTACACCTTC. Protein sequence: CASSSLTGVRRGYTF.

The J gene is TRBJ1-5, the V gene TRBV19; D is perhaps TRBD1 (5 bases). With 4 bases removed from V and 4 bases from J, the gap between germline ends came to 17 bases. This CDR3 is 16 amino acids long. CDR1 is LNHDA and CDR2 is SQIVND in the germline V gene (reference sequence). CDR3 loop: CASSNTRGANNQPQHF. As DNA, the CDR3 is TGTGCCAGTAGTAACACCCGAGGGGCTAATAATCAGCCCCAGCATTTT.

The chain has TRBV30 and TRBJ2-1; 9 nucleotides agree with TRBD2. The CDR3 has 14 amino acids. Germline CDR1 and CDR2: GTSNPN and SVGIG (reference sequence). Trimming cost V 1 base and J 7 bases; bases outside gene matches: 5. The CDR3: CAWSAGRGGNEQFF. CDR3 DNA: TGTGCCTGGAGTGCTGGGCGGGGGGGTAATGAGCAGTTCTTC.